A single TCR beta chain is shown here with its context. This entry belongs to a study of blood T cell repertoires in COVID-19. Study context: There were acute and convalescent COVID-19 samples, and they came from the United States, Italy and Spain. PBMCs, B-cell-depleted T cells, or T cells were the source of the cDNA or gDNA that made up the material.

The data were produced by immunoSEQ multiplex PCR, yet TCRdb's version contains in-frame clones alone and is incomplete. The data contain over 150,000 clones, just over 85% of them singletons. The germline gives CDR1 SGHTS, CDR2 YDEGEE. V was cut by 3 bases and J by 1 base, with 8 bases left in between. The CDR3 has 13 amino acids. The sample taken for sequencing was peripheral blood. This sequence was found in a man aged 50-59 years with active or convalescent COVID-19. V usage is TRBV5-8 and J usage is TRBJ2-7; D ambiguous. As DNA, the CDR3 is TGTGCCAGCAGCTCCTTCAGTTCCTACGAGCAGTACTTC. Translated, it gives CASSSFSSYEQYF. The full variable domain, with the rest looked up from reference TRBV5-8 and TRBJ2-7, is EAGVTQSPTHLIKTRGQQATLRCSPISGHTSVYWYQQALGLGLQFLLWYDEGEERNRGNFPPRFSGRQFPNYSSELNVNALELEDSALYLCASSSFSSYEQYFGPGTRLTVT.